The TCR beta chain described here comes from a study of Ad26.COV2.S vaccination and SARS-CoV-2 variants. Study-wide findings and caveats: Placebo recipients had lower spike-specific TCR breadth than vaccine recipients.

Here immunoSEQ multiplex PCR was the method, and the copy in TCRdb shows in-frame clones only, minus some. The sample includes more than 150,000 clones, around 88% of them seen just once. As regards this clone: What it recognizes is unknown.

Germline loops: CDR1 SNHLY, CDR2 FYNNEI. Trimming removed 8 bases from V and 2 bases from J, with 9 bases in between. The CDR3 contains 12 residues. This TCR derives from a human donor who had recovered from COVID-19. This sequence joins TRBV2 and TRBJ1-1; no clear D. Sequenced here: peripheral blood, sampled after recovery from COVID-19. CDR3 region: CASPTANTEAFF. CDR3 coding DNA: TGTGCCAGCCCCACGGCAAACACTGAAGCTTTCTTT.